The 4 T cell receptor beta chains listed next were all sequenced from one sample in a study of blood T cell repertoires in COVID-19. The method was immunoSEQ multiplex PCR; TCRdb's version includes in-frame clones alone and lacks a portion of them. The repertoire includes under 200,000 clones, around nine tenths of them detected once, and roughly 1.9% sits in the top ten. The sample was peripheral blood. The source of these receptors is a man aged 50 to 59 who had recovered from COVID-19.

The chain uses TRBV19 and TRBJ1-5; no clear D. The CDR3 length is 12 residues. The V and J ends lost 3 bases and 4 bases respectively, with 4 bases between them. Germline V gives CDR1 LNHDA, CDR2 SQIVND (reference sequence). The CDR3 here is CASSILNQPQHF. As DNA, the CDR3 is TGTGCCAGTAGTATCCTAAATCAGCCCCAGCATTTT.

This sequence joins TRBV29-1 and TRBJ1-4; the D gene is possibly TRBD1 (5 bases). V lost 4 bases and J lost 7, with 13 bases in between. Germline values: CDR1 SQVTM, CDR2 ANQGSEA. This CDR3 region has 13 residues. CDR3 protein: CSVAGWRGEKLFF. As DNA, the CDR3 is TGCAGCGTTGCTGGTTGGAGGGGTGAAAAACTGTTTTTT. Together with reference TRBV29-1 and TRBJ1-4, the CDR3 gives the full variable domain: SAVISQKPSRDICQRGTSLTIQCQVDSQVTMMFWYRQQPGQSLTLIATANQGSEATYESGFVIDKFPISRPNLTFSTLTVSNMSPEDSSIYLCSVAGWRGEKLFFGSGTQLSVL.

The CDR3: CASSYGEWVEQYF. The DNA for the CDR3 is TGTGCCAGCAGTTACGGAGAGTGGGTCGAGCAGTACTTC. The J gene is TRBJ2-7, the V gene TRBV6-5; no definite D call. The CDR3 has 13 amino acids. Germline V gene sequence: CDR1 MNHEY, CDR2 SVGAGI. V dropped 2 bases and J dropped 6 bases, with 11 bases sitting between them.

The chain joins TRBV7-9 to TRBJ1-2; 12 bases match TRBD1. The CDR3 has 16 amino acids. CDR1 SEHNR and CDR2 FQNEAQ come from the germline V gene (reference sequence). Germline trimming cut 6 bases from V and 4 bases from J; bases unmatched to any gene: 9. The CDR3 sequence: CASRPGQGAKGYGYTF. The CDR3 DNA reads TGTGCCAGCAGGCCGGGACAGGGGGCTAAGGGCTATGGCTACACCTTC.